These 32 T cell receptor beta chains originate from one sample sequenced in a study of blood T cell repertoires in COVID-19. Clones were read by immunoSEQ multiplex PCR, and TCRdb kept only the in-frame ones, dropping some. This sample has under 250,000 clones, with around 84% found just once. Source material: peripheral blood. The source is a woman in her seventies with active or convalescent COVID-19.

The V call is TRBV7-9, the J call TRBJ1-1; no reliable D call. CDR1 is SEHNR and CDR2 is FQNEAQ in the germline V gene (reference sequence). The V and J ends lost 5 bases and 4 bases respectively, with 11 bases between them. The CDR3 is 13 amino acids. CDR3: CASSPPRATEAFF. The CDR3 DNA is TGTGCCAGCAGCCCCCCCCGAGCCACTGAAGCTTTCTTT.

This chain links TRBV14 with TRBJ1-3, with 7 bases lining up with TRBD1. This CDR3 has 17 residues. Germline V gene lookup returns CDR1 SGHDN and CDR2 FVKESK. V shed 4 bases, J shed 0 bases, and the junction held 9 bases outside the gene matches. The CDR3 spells CASSRPSDRSSGNTIYF. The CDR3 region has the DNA TGTGCCAGCAGCCGCCCTTCGGACAGGAGCTCTGGAAACACCATATATTTT.

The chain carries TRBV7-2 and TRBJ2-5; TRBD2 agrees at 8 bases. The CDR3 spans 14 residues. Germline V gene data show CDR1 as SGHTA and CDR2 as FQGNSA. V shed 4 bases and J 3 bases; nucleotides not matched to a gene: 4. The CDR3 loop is CASSSGTRKETQYF. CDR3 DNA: TGTGCCAGCAGCTCCGGGACTAGGAAAGAGACCCAGTACTTC.

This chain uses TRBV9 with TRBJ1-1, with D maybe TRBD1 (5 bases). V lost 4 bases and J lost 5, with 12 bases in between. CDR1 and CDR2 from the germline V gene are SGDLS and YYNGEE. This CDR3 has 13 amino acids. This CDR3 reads CASSPSGWTEAFF. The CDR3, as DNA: TGTGCCAGCAGCCCTTCAGGGTGGACTGAAGCTTTCTTT. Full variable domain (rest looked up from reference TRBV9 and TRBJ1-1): DSGVTQTPKHLITATGQRVTLRCSPRSGDLSVYWYQQSLDQGLQFLIQYYNGEERAKGNILERFSAQQFPDLHSELNLSSLELGDSALYFCASSPSGWTEAFFGQGTRLTVV.

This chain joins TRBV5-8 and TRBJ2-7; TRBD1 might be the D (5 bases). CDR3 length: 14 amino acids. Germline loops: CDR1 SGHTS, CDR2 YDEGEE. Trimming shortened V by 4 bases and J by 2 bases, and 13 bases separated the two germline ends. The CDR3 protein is CASSLLRGPYEQYF. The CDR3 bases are TGTGCCAGCAGCCTTTTAAGGGGCCCCTACGAGCAGTACTTC. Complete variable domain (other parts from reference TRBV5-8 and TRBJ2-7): EAGVTQSPTHLIKTRGQQATLRCSPISGHTSVYWYQQALGLGLQFLLWYDEGEERNRGNFPPRFSGRQFPNYSSELNVNALELEDSALYLCASSLLRGPYEQYFGPGTRLTVT.

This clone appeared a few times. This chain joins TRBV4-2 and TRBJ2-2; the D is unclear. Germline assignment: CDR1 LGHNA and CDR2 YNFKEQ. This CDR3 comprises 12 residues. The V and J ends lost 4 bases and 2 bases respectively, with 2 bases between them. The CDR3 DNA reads TGTGCCAGCAGCCCTAACACCGGGGAGCTGTTTTTT. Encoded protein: CASSPNTGELFF.

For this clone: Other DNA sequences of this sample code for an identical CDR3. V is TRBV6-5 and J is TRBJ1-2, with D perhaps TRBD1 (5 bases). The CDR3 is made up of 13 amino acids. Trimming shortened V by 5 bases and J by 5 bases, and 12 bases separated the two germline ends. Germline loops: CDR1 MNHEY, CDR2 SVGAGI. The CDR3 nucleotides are TGTGCCAGCAGTAGTAGTAGGGGTTATGGCTACACCTTC. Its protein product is CASSSSRGYGYTF.

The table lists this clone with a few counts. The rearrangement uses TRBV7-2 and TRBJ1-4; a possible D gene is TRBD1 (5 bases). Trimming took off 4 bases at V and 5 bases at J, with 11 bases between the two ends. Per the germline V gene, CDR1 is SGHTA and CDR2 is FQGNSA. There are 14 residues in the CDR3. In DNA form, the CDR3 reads TGTGCCAGCAGCTATGGGGGAGGAAATGAAAAACTGTTTTTT. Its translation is CASSYGGGNEKLFF.

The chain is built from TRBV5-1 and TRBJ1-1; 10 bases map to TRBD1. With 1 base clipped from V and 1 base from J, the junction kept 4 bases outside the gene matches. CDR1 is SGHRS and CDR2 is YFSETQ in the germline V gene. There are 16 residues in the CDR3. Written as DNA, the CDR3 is TGCGCCAGCAGCTTGAGACAGGGGGCCTCGAACACTGAAGCTTTCTTT. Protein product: CASSLRQGASNTEAFF.

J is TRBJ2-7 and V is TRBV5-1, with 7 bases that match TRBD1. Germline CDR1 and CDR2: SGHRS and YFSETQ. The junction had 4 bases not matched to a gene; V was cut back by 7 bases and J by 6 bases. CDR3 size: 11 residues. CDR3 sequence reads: CASATGFEQYF. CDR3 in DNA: TGCGCCAGCGCGACAGGGTTCGAGCAGTACTTC.

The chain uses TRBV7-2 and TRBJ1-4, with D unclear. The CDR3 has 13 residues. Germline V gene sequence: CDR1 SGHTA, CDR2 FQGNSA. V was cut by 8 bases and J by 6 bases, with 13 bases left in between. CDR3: CASSGINDEKLFF. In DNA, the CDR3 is TGTGCCAGCTCCGGGATTAATGATGAAAAACTGTTTTTT.

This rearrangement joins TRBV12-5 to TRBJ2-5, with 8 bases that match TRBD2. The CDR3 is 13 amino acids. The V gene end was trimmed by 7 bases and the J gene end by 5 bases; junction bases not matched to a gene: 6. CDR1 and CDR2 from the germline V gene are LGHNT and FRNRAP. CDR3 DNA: TGTGCTAGTGCCCACGGGGGGGCCGAGACCCAGTACTTC. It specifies CASAHGGAETQYF.

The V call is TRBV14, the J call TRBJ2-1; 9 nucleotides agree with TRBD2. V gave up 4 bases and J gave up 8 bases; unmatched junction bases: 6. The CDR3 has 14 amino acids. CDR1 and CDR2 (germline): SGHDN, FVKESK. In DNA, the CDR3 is TGTGCCAGCAGCCTTCTAGCGGGGTACGATGAGCAGTTCTTC. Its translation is CASSLLAGYDEQFF.

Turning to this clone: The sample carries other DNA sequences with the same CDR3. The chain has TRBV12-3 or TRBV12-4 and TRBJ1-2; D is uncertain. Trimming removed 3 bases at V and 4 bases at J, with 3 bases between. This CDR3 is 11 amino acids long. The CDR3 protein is CASSFGYGYTF. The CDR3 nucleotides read TGTGCCAGCAGTTTCGGCTATGGCTACACCTTC.

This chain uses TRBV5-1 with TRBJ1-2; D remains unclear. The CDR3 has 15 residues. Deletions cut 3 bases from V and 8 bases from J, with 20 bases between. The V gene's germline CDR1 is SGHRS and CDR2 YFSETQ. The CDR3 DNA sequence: TGCGCCAGCAGCTCCTCCGGACTCGGGTCGGGCGGCTACACCTTC. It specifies CASSSSGLGSGGYTF.

CDR3 sequence (DNA): TGTGCCAGCCTCCAGGATTGGTATGGCTACACCTTC. Translated, it gives CASLQDWYGYTF. The rearrangement joins TRBV2 to TRBJ1-2, with unresolved D. The CDR3 contains 12 residues. Germline V gene data show CDR1 as SNHLY and CDR2 as FYNNEI. Deletions cut 8 bases from V and 5 bases from J, with 12 bases between.

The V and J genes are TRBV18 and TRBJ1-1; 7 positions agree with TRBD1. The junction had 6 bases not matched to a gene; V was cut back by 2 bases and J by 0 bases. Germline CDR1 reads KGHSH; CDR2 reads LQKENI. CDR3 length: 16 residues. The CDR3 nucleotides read TGTGCCAGCTCACCAAGGGACAGAGAGTTGAACACTGAAGCTTTCTTT. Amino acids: CASSPRDRELNTEAFF. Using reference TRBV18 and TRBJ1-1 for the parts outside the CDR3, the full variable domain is NAGVMQNPRHLVRRRGQEARLRCSPMKGHSHVYWYRQLPEEGLKFMVYLQKENIIDESGMPKERFSAEFPKEGPSILRIQQVVRGDSAAYFCASSPRDRELNTEAFFGQGTRLTVV.

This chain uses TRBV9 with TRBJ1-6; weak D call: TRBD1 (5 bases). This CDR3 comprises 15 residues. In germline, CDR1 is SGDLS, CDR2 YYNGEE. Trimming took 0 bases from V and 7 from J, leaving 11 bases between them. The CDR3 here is CASSVEVGGNSPLHF. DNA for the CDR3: TGTGCCAGCAGCGTAGAGGTGGGGGGAAATTCACCCCTCCACTTT.

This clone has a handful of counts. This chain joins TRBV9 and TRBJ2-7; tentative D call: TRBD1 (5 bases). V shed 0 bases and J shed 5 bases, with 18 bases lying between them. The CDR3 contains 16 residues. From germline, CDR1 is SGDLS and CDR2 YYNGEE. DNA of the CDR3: TGTGCCAGCAGCGTAGCTTCGGCAGGGCTTATCGACGAGCAGTACTTC. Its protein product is CASSVASAGLIDEQYF.

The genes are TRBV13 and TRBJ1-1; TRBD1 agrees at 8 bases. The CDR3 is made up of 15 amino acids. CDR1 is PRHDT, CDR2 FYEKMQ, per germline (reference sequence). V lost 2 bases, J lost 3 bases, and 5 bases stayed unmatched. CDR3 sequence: CASSLQPDRDTEAFF. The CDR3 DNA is TGTGCCAGCAGCTTACAGCCGGACAGGGACACTGAAGCTTTCTTT.

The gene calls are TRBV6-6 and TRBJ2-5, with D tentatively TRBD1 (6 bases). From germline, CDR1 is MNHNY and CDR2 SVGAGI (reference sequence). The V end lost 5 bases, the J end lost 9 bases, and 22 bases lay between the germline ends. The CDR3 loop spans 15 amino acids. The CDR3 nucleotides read TGTGCCAGCAGTCCCCAAGGGGGACCCCAATGGGCCCAGTACTTC. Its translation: CASSPQGGPQWAQYF.

The CDR3 is CASSYSAGMGNQETQYF. As DNA, the CDR3 is TGTGCCAGCAGCTATTCAGCGGGGATGGGTAATCAGGAGACCCAGTACTTC. V and J are TRBV7-2 and TRBJ2-5; 7 nucleotides match TRBD2. V lost 4 bases, J lost 5 bases, and 16 bases stayed unmatched. The CDR3 covers 17 residues. The germline gives CDR1 SGHTA, CDR2 FQGNSA. Variable domain in full (rest from reference TRBV7-2 and TRBJ2-5): GAGVSQSPSNKVTEKGKDVELRCDPISGHTALYWYRQSLGQGLEFLIYFQGNSAPDKSGLPSDRFSAERTGGSVSTLTIQRTQQEDSAVYLCASSYSAGMGNQETQYFGPGTRLLVL.

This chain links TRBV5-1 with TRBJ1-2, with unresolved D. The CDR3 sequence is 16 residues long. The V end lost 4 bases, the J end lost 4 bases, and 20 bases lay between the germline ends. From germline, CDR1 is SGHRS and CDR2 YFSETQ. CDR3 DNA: TGCGCCAGCAGCCTCCATCCCGGAGGTGCTGGCTATGGCTACACCTTC. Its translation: CASSLHPGGAGYGYTF.

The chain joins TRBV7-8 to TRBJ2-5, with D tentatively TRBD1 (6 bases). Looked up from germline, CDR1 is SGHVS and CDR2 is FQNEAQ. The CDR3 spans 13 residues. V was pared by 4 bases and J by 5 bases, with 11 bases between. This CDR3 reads CASSYRVVETQYF. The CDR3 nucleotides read TGTGCCAGCAGCTACAGGGTCGTCGAGACCCAGTACTTC.

The CDR3 loop is CASSVSLVYSGNTIYF. CDR3 nucleotide sequence: TGTGCCAGCAGCGTTTCCCTGGTCTACTCTGGAAACACCATATATTTT. The rearrangement uses TRBV9 and TRBJ1-3; no definite D call. V shed 2 bases and J shed 0 bases, with 12 bases lying between them. This CDR3 has 16 residues. The V gene's germline CDR1 is SGDLS and CDR2 YYNGEE. Variable domain in full (rest from reference TRBV9 and TRBJ1-3): DSGVTQTPKHLITATGQRVTLRCSPRSGDLSVYWYQQSLDQGLQFLIQYYNGEERAKGNILERFSAQQFPDLHSELNLSSLELGDSALYFCASSVSLVYSGNTIYFGEGSWLTVV.

The CDR3 DNA sequence: TGTGCCAGCAGCATGGACAGGGGGTATCGGCCCCAGCATTTT. Protein: CASSMDRGYRPQHF. The V gene is TRBV7-2, the J gene TRBJ1-5; 10 nucleotides align to TRBD1. V was pared by 5 bases and J by 9 bases, with 7 bases of the junction left unmatched. The germline V gene has CDR1 SGHTA and CDR2 FQGNSA. The CDR3 is 14 amino acids. The full variable domain, its missing parts supplied by reference TRBV7-2 and TRBJ1-5, is GAGVSQSPSNKVTEKGKDVELRCDPISGHTALYWYRQSLGQGLEFLIYFQGNSAPDKSGLPSDRFSAERTGGSVSTLTIQRTQQEDSAVYLCASSMDRGYRPQHFGDGTRLSIL.

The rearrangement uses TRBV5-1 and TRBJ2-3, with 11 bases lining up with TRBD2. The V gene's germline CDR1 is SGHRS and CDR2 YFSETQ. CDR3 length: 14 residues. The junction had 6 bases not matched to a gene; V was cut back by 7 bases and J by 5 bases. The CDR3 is CASGTSGWVDTQYF. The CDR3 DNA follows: TGCGCCAGCGGGACTAGCGGTTGGGTAGATACGCAGTATTTT.

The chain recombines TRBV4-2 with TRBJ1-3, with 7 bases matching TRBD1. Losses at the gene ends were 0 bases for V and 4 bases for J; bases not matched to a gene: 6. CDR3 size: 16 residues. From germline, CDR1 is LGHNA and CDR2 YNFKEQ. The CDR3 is CASSQEPGGNGNTIYF. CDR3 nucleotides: TGTGCCAGCAGCCAAGAGCCAGGGGGTAACGGAAACACCATATATTTT.

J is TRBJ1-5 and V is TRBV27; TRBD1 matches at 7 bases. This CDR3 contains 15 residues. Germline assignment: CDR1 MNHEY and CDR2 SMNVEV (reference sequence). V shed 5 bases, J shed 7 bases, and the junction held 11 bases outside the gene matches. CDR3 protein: CASSPSGGFLQPQHF. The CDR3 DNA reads TGTGCCAGCAGTCCTTCAGGGGGTTTCCTCCAGCCCCAGCATTTT.

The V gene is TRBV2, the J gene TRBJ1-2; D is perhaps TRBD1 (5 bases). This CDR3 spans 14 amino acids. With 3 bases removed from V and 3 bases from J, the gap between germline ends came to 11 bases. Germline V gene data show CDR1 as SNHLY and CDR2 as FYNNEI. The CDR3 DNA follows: TGTGCCAGCAGTGACCTCAGGGATGACTATGGCTACACCTTC. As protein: CASSDLRDDYGYTF.

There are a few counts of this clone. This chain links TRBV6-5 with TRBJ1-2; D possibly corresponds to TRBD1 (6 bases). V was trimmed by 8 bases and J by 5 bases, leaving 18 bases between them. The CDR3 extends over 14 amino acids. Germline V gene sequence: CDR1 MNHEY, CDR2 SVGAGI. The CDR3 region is CASHKQGTIYGYTF. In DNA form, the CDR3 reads TGTGCCAGCCACAAACAGGGAACCATTTATGGCTACACCTTC.

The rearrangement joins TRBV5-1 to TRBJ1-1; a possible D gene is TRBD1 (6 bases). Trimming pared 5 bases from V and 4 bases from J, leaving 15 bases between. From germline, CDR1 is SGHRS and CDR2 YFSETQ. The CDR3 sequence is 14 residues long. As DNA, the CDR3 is TGCGCCAGCAGGGCTGACAGGCTCGGCACTGAAGCTTTCTTT. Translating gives CASRADRLGTEAFF.